The 9 T cell receptor beta chains below all came from one sample that was sequenced in a study of blood T cell repertoires in COVID-19. Profiling relied on immunoSEQ multiplex PCR, and the TCRdb table lists in-frame clones only, not all of them. The repertoire holds around 270,000 clones, with around nine tenths as singletons. Sample: peripheral blood. These receptors were taken from a man in his forties who had recovered from COVID-19.

The chain is built from TRBV29-1 and TRBJ2-7; 8 bases are shared with TRBD2. V was pared by 5 bases and J by 3 bases, with 9 bases of the junction left unmatched. Germline values: CDR1 SQVTM, CDR2 ANQGSEA. The length of the CDR3 is 14 residues. The CDR3 DNA is TGCAGCGTTCGACTAGCGAGCTCTCGCTACGAGCAGTACTTC. Protein sequence: CSVRLASSRYEQYF.

The rearrangement links TRBV19 to TRBJ2-4; 7 positions agree with TRBD1. Germline CDR1 LNHDA, CDR2 SQIVND (reference sequence). With 6 bases clipped from V and 1 base from J, the junction kept 15 bases outside the gene matches. The CDR3 is 18 residues long. The CDR3 nucleotides are TGTGCCAGTAGGGGACGGATCTCAGGGGGTGAGGCCAAAAACATTCAGTACTTC. It codes for CASRGRISGGEAKNIQYF.

The V gene is TRBV28, the J gene TRBJ1-1; no reliable D call. The CDR3 loop spans 12 amino acids. Germline lookup yields CDR1 MDHEN and CDR2 SYDVKM. Trimming removed 2 bases from V and 10 bases from J, with 11 bases in between. CDR3 DNA: TGTGCCAGCAGTTTAAGGGAGAGGGTAGCTTTCTTT. Amino acids: CASSLRERVAFF.

This clone was counted a single time. The chain recombines TRBV6-5 with TRBJ2-2; tentative D call: TRBD1 (5 bases). Germline V gives CDR1 MNHEY, CDR2 SVGAGI. V shed 0 bases and J shed 0 bases, with 8 bases lying between them. This CDR3 is built from 16 residues. The CDR3 nucleotides are TGTGCCAGCAGTTACTCGCAGGGTGCGAACACCGGGGAGCTGTTTTTT. Amino acids: CASSYSQGANTGELFF.

The chain joins TRBV5-6 to TRBJ2-3; no definite D call. CDR1 and CDR2 from the germline V gene are SGHDT and YYEEEE. The CDR3 extends over 14 amino acids. Trimming pared 0 bases from V and 1 base from J, leaving 6 bases between. As DNA, the CDR3 is TGTGCCAGCAGCTTGGGGGCCGGCACAGATACGCAGTATTTT. This encodes CASSLGAGTDTQYF.

This rearrangement joins TRBV7-8 to TRBJ2-7; TRBD2 matches 7 bases. J was trimmed by 4 bases and V by 1 base; bases with no gene match: 7. CDR3 length: 15 residues. Germline V gene sequence: CDR1 SGHVS, CDR2 FQNEAQ. CDR3 sequence: CASSLEAGVGYEQYF. CDR3 nucleotides: TGTGCCAGCAGCTTAGAGGCGGGAGTCGGGTACGAGCAGTACTTC.

Only a few counts were recorded for this clone. This chain uses TRBV27 with TRBJ1-2; maybe TRBD1 (5 bases). This CDR3 spans 13 amino acids. Germline V CDR1 and CDR2: MNHEY, SMNVEV (reference sequence). V shed 3 bases and J shed 6 bases, with 11 bases lying between them. CDR3 sequence (DNA): TGTGCCAGCAGTTTGGAGGGGCGGGATGGCTACACCTTC. As protein: CASSLEGRDGYTF.

The rearrangement uses TRBV5-1 and TRBJ2-7, with 11 positions matching TRBD2. The ends lost 4 bases at V and 7 bases at J; junction bases unmatched: 4. The germline V gene encodes CDR1 SGHRS and CDR2 YFSETQ. The CDR3 covers 13 residues. CDR3 coding DNA: TGCGCCAGCAGCCGGACTAGCGGGCGGGAGCAGTACTTC. Translated, it gives CASSRTSGREQYF. The complete variable domain, with remaining parts taken from reference TRBV5-1 and TRBJ2-7, reads KAGVTQTPRYLIKTRGQQVTLSCSPISGHRSVSWYQQTPGQGLQFLFEYFSETQRNKGNFPGRFSGRQFSNSRSEMNVSTLELGDSALYLCASSRTSGREQYFGPGTRLTVT.

The CDR3, as DNA: TGTGCCAGCAGTGAAGCGCGGGGGGTTGGGTCTGGAAACACCATATATTTT. Translated: CASSEARGVGSGNTIYF. V and J are TRBV2 and TRBJ1-3; TRBD1 might be the D (5 bases). The CDR3 length is 17 residues. V was pared by 0 bases and J by 1 base, with 13 bases between. Looked up from germline, CDR1 is SNHLY and CDR2 is FYNNEI.